The 8 T cell receptor beta chains below come from one sample, sequenced in a study of human T cells and chemical hapten exposure. Noted time point: patch test 2, 6 weeks after DPC sensitization. Treatment meaning: therapeutic diphenylcyclopropenone sensitization with weekly scalp DPC. TCRdb ran MiXCR on the RACE reads and lists one entry per CDR3 protein. The data show 360,000 or so distinct CDR3 sequences, about 6.3% seen once. The sequenced sample was whole blood, obtained in connection with sensitization to the hapten diphenylcyclopropenone (DPC). The receptors were sampled from a young woman with alopecia areata. Some clones in this sample may be carry-over from other donors' samples.

The CDR3 DNA reads as TGTGCCAGCGTCCGGGGCCTTGACGGCACTGAAGCTTTCTTT. Its translation: CASVRGLDGTEAFF. The chain employs TRBV6-6 and TRBJ1-1, with TRBD1 as a possible D gene (5 bases). This CDR3 contains 14 residues. The germline CDR1 and CDR2 sequences are MNHNY and SVGAGI (reference sequence). Trimming pared 8 bases from V and 4 bases from J, leaving 17 bases between.

This clonotype was seen ten or more times. The rearrangement links TRBV12-3 or TRBV12-4 to TRBJ1-1, with unresolved D. There are 16 residues in the CDR3. Trimming pared 7 bases from V and 0 bases from J, leaving 18 bases between. The DNA for the CDR3 is TGTGCCAGCACCCCCCAATTCGGATGGATGAACACTGAAGCTTTCTTT. Its translation is CASTPQFGWMNTEAFF.

This clonotype turned up a few times. V gene TRBV15 combines with J gene TRBJ2-1, with D tentatively TRBD2 (5 bases). Trimming removed 3 bases from V and 2 bases from J, with 11 bases in between. CDR3 length equals 15 residues. Per the germline V gene, CDR1 is LNHNV and CDR2 is YYDKDF (reference sequence). In DNA form, the CDR3 reads TGTGCCACCAGCAGTCCGGACTCAACCTACAATGAGCAGTTCTTC. This gives the protein CATSSPDSTYNEQFF.

Ten or more counts support this clonotype. V gene TRBV28 combines with J gene TRBJ1-4; D might be TRBD1 (6 bases). The germline V gene encodes CDR1 MDHEN and CDR2 SYDVKM. This CDR3 has 12 amino acids. The V gene lost 6 bases and the J gene lost 12 bases, with 14 bases spanning the gap. The CDR3: CASRELNRELFF. CDR3 coding DNA: TGTGCCAGCAGGGAATTGAACAGGGAACTGTTTTTT.

This chain connects TRBV5-1 to TRBJ2-5; D call uncertain. The CDR3 loop spans 14 amino acids. V was clipped by 7 bases and J by 0 bases, with 13 bases between them. The germline gives CDR1 SGHRS, CDR2 YFSETQ. As DNA, the CDR3 is TGCGCCAGCGGACCGACATCTTACCAAGAGACCCAGTACTTC. Translated, it gives CASGPTSYQETQYF.

This clonotype was picked up a small number of times. The rearrangement links TRBV18 to TRBJ2-3, with 8 bases aligning to TRBD2. Germline CDR1 is KGHSH and CDR2 is LQKENI. J gave up 4 bases and V 3 bases, and 3 bases lay outside the gene matches. There are 14 residues in the CDR3. CDR3 nucleotides: TGTGCCAGCTCACCCGGGACTAGGTCAGATACGCAGTATTTT. Its translation: CASSPGTRSDTQYF.

This clonotype was picked up a small number of times. The gene calls are TRBV5-1 and TRBJ2-3, with D possibly TRBD2 on 5 matching bases. The germline gives CDR1 SGHRS, CDR2 YFSETQ. V dropped 0 bases and J dropped 0 bases, with 11 bases sitting between them. This CDR3 has 16 amino acids. The chain's CDR3 is CASSLGSAASTDTQYF. CDR3 nucleotide sequence: TGCGCCAGCAGCTTGGGATCAGCGGCTAGCACAGATACGCAGTATTTT.

This clonotype was observed at least ten times. The chain has TRBV4-2 and TRBJ1-1, with D uncertain. Per germline, CDR1 LGHNA and CDR2 YNFKEQ. The CDR3 is 14 amino acids. V was shortened by 0 bases and J by 6 bases, with 11 bases between the two germline ends. The CDR3 protein is CASSQDEEEAEAFF. CDR3 in DNA: TGTGCCAGCAGCCAAGATGAGGAAGAGGCTGAAGCTTTCTTT.